A single sample gave rise to the 3 T cell receptor beta chains below, sequenced in a study of human T cells and chemical hapten exposure. TCRdb recomputed calls from the RACE reads with MiXCR, one row per CDR3 protein. Here the sample spans approximately 52,000 distinct CDR3 sequences, approximately 9.8% being singletons. Time point of the sample: pre-sensitization, week 0. Treatment noted: therapeutic diphenylcyclopropenone sensitization with weekly scalp DPC. This specimen consisted of whole blood, obtained in connection with sensitization to the hapten diphenylcyclopropenone (DPC). The receptors were gathered from a woman in her 40s with alopecia areata. Some clones in this sample may be carry-over from other donors' samples.

This clonotype was picked up a small number of times. The genes are TRBV6-2 or TRBV6-3 and TRBJ2-1, with D perhaps TRBD2 (6 bases). The CDR3 loop spans 15 amino acids. Trimming took off 6 bases at V and 5 bases at J, with 17 bases between the two ends. From germline, CDR1 is MNHEY and CDR2 SVGEGT. The CDR3 spells CASSTHPRGNNEQFF. The CDR3 nucleotides are TGTGCCAGCAGCACACATCCCCGGGGGAACAATGAGCAGTTCTTC.

The J gene is TRBJ2-5, the V gene TRBV6-5, with D uncertain. The CDR3 is 10 residues long. With 2 bases removed from V and 5 bases from J, the gap between germline ends came to 0 bases. The germline V gene has CDR1 MNHEY and CDR2 SVGAGI. CDR3 protein: CASSYETQYF. CDR3 DNA sequence: TGTGCCAGCAGTTACGAGACCCAGTACTTC.

V usage is TRBV3-1 and J usage is TRBJ2-5; a possible D gene is TRBD1 (6 bases). The V gene's germline CDR1 is LGHDT and CDR2 YNNKEL (reference sequence). Trimming took off 4 bases at V and 0 bases at J, with 9 bases between the two ends. The CDR3 loop spans 14 amino acids. The CDR3 DNA reads TGTGCCAGCAGCCCCGACAGGAACCAAGAGACCCAGTACTTC. Translation gives CASSPDRNQETQYF.